The rows below give T cell receptor beta chains drawn from one sample of a study of response to subunit inactivated influenza vaccine. TCRdb independently ran MiXCR on the RT-PCR reads; one entry per CDR3 protein. The sample records a few hundred thousand distinct CDR3 sequences, around a fifth being singletons. The material was PBMCs from blood, obtained about 20 months after vaccination. All receptors derive from a man between 50 and 69 years old who received an inactivated influenza vaccine. CDR3s include the opening cysteine and the closing phenylalanine or tryptophan. The order of the fields is V gene, D gene, J gene, clone size, CDR3 protein, CDR3 DNA. The D gene is left open where the match is weak. Clone size is shown for a subset of rows, as once, few, many or a class of expanded clone.

V gene: TRBV30; D gene: .; J gene: TRBJ1-5; clone size: .; CDR3 protein: CAWSLGTDSNQPQHF; CDR3 DNA: TGTGCCTGGAGTTTGGGTACAGATAGCAATCAGCCCCAGCATTTT
V gene: TRBV4-1; D gene: TRBD1; J gene: TRBJ1-3; clone size: few; CDR3 protein: CASSQGRDRIISGNTIYF; CDR3 DNA: TGCGCCAGCAGCCAAGGCAGGGACAGGATTATCTCTGGAAACACCATATATTTT
V gene: TRBV20-1; D gene: .; J gene: TRBJ2-3; clone size: .; CDR3 protein: CSANPRGAGRTDTQYF; CDR3 DNA: TGCAGTGCTAACCCCAGGGGGGCTGGGCGCACAGATACGCAGTATTTT
V gene: TRBV7-8; D gene: .; J gene: TRBJ1-1; clone size: .; CDR3 protein: CASSVGTFPRGGAFF; CDR3 DNA: TGTGCCAGCAGCGTAGGGACTTTTCCAAGAGGCGGAGCTTTCTTT
V gene: TRBV29-1; D gene: .; J gene: TRBJ2-3; clone size: .; CDR3 protein: CSVLSWQDTQYF; CDR3 DNA: TGCAGCGTCCTAAGCTGGCAAGATACGCAGTATTTT
V gene: TRBV20-1; D gene: .; J gene: TRBJ2-1; clone size: few; CDR3 protein: CSARDISSGDNEQFF; CDR3 DNA: TGCAGTGCTAGAGATATCAGTTCGGGGGACAATGAGCAGTTCTTC
V gene: TRBV3-1; D gene: .; J gene: TRBJ1-6; clone size: few; CDR3 protein: CASSQATGLRSPLHF; CDR3 DNA: TGTGCCAGCAGCCAAGCGACAGGACTCCGTTCACCCCTCCACTTT
V gene: TRBV12-3/TRBV12-4; D gene: TRBD1; J gene: TRBJ1-2; clone size: few; CDR3 protein: CASSRTPGQGTYGYTF; CDR3 DNA: TGTGCCAGCAGCCGCACCCCGGGACAGGGGACCTATGGCTACACCTTC
V gene: TRBV29-1; D gene: .; J gene: TRBJ2-7; clone size: .; CDR3 protein: CSAARDSYEQYF; CDR3 DNA: TGCAGCGCCGCTCGGGACTCCTACGAGCAGTACTTC
V gene: TRBV20-1; D gene: .; J gene: TRBJ1-1; clone size: once; CDR3 protein: CSASQPYVNTEAFF; CDR3 DNA: TGCAGTGCTAGTCAGCCATACGTGAACACTGAAGCTTTCTTT
V gene: TRBV30; D gene: .; J gene: TRBJ2-7; clone size: few; CDR3 protein: CAGEIRDGYEQYF; CDR3 DNA: TGTGCCGGAGAGATACGGGACGGCTACGAGCAGTACTTC
V gene: TRBV12-3/TRBV12-4; D gene: .; J gene: TRBJ1-1; clone size: few; CDR3 protein: CASSFPGLGAFF; CDR3 DNA: TGTGCCAGCAGTTTCCCAGGGTTGGGAGCTTTCTTT
V gene: TRBV5-6; D gene: .; J gene: TRBJ2-7; clone size: few; CDR3 protein: CASSFQGTVEQYF; CDR3 DNA: TGTGCCAGCAGCTTCCAGGGTACTGTCGAGCAGTACTTC
V gene: TRBV4-1; D gene: .; J gene: TRBJ1-4; clone size: .; CDR3 protein: CASSQQRGTKEEKLFF; CDR3 DNA: TGCGCCAGCAGCCAACAAAGGGGGACGAAAGAGGAAAAACTGTTTTTT
V gene: TRBV6-5; D gene: .; J gene: TRBJ1-5; clone size: many; CDR3 protein: CASSYSGGGEPQHF; CDR3 DNA: TGTGCCAGCAGTTACTCTGGAGGAGGAGAGCCCCAGCATTTT
V gene: TRBV4-3; D gene: .; J gene: TRBJ1-6; clone size: .; CDR3 protein: CASSQDLNNRVVSPLHF; CDR3 DNA: TGCGCCAGCAGCCAAGATCTCAACAACAGGGTTGTTTCACCCCTCCACTTT
V gene: TRBV7-9; D gene: TRBD1; J gene: TRBJ1-2; clone size: few; CDR3 protein: CASSPGAGGLNYGYTF; CDR3 DNA: TGTGCCAGCAGCCCCGGGGCAGGGGGCCTAAACTATGGCTACACCTTC
V gene: TRBV12-3/TRBV12-4; D gene: .; J gene: TRBJ2-1; clone size: .; CDR3 protein: CASQPTSGSGYNEQFF; CDR3 DNA: TGTGCCAGCCAACCAACCTCCGGGAGTGGCTACAATGAGCAGTTCTTC
V gene: TRBV14; D gene: .; J gene: TRBJ2-7; clone size: .; CDR3 protein: CASSQMEGPYEQYF; CDR3 DNA: TGTGCCAGCAGCCAAATGGAGGGACCCTACGAGCAGTACTTC
V gene: TRBV25-1; D gene: TRBD2; J gene: TRBJ2-1; clone size: few; CDR3 protein: CASRETSLLVNEQFF; CDR3 DNA: TGTGCCAGCCGGGAGACTAGCCTCTTAGTGAATGAGCAGTTCTTC
V gene: TRBV5-1; D gene: TRBD1; J gene: TRBJ2-3; clone size: few; CDR3 protein: CASSLYPGTGATDTQYF; CDR3 DNA: TGCGCCAGCAGCTTGTACCCCGGGACAGGGGCCACAGATACGCAGTATTTT
V gene: TRBV15; D gene: .; J gene: TRBJ1-5; clone size: many; CDR3 protein: CATSRGFGGAQPQHF; CDR3 DNA: TGTGCCACCAGCAGAGGTTTTGGGGGAGCTCAGCCCCAGCATTTT
V gene: TRBV10-3; D gene: .; J gene: TRBJ2-7; clone size: few; CDR3 protein: CAISNSYEQYF; CDR3 DNA: TGTGCCATCAGTAACTCCTACGAGCAGTACTTC
V gene: TRBV3-1; D gene: .; J gene: TRBJ2-3; clone size: .; CDR3 protein: CASSQAGAHTDTQYF; CDR3 DNA: TGTGCCAGCAGCCAAGCGGGGGCCCACACAGATACGCAGTATTTT
V gene: TRBV12-3/TRBV12-4; D gene: TRBD1; J gene: TRBJ2-7; clone size: .; CDR3 protein: CASSPGQGTYEKYF; CDR3 DNA: TGTGCCAGCAGTCCGGGACAGGGGACCTACGAGAAGTACTTC
V gene: TRBV7-9; D gene: .; J gene: TRBJ1-5; clone size: many; CDR3 protein: CASSFGLDNQPQHF; CDR3 DNA: TGTGCCAGCAGCTTTGGCCTAGACAATCAGCCCCAGCATTTT
V gene: TRBV28; D gene: TRBD1; J gene: TRBJ2-3; clone size: many; CDR3 protein: CASRMRDRGTDTQYF; CDR3 DNA: TGTGCCAGCAGAATGCGGGACAGGGGCACAGATACGCAGTATTTT
V gene: TRBV7-9; D gene: .; J gene: TRBJ1-2; clone size: few; CDR3 protein: CASSLAKTGGGYTF; CDR3 DNA: TGTGCCAGCAGCTTAGCGAAGACCGGCGGTGGCTACACCTTC
V gene: TRBV4-1; D gene: TRBD1; J gene: TRBJ1-2; clone size: many; CDR3 protein: CASSPRTGRMWNGYTF; CDR3 DNA: TGCGCCAGCAGCCCCAGGACAGGGCGGATGTGGAATGGCTACACCTTC
V gene: TRBV4-3; D gene: TRBD2; J gene: TRBJ2-1; clone size: few; CDR3 protein: CASSLGLAGVVNEQFF; CDR3 DNA: TGCGCCAGCAGCCTTGGACTAGCGGGAGTTGTTAATGAGCAGTTCTTC
V gene: TRBV5-1; D gene: TRBD1; J gene: TRBJ1-5; clone size: .; CDR3 protein: CASSTGTGDSNQPQHF; CDR3 DNA: TGCGCCAGCAGCACCGGGACAGGGGATAGCAATCAGCCCCAGCATTTT